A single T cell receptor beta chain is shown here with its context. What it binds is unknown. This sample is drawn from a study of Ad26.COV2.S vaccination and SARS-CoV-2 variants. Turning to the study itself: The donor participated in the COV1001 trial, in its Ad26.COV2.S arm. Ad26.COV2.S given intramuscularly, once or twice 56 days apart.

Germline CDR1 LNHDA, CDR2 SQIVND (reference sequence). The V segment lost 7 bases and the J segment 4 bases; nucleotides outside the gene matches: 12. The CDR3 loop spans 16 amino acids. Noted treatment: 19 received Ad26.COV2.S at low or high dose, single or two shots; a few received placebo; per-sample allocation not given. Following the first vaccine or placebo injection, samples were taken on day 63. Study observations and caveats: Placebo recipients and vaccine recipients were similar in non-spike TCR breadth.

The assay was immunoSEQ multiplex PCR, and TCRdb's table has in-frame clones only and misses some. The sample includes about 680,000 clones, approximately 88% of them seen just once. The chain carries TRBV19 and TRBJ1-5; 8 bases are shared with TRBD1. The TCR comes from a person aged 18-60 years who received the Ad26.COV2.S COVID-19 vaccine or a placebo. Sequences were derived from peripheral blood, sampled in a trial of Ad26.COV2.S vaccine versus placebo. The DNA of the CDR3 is TGTGCCAGTAAAAGAACGGACAGGGAGTTGAATCAGCCCCAGCATTTT. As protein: CASKRTDRELNQPQHF.